A single sample gave rise to the 30 T cell receptor beta chains below, sequenced in a study of blood T cell repertoires in COVID-19. The data were produced by immunoSEQ multiplex PCR, yet TCRdb's version contains in-frame clones alone and is incomplete. The table includes around 370,000 clones, around 89% detected once. Sequencing was performed on PBMCs or T cells enriched from blood (not recorded which). Receptor source: a woman between 18 and 29 years old who had recovered from COVID-19.

The J gene is TRBJ2-1, the V gene TRBV11-2; TRBD2 matches at 12 bases. The CDR3 length is 17 residues. With V trimmed by 0 bases and J by 6 bases, 6 bases remained unmatched. CDR1 and CDR2 from the germline V gene are SGHAT and FQNNGV. The CDR3 DNA is TGTGCCAGCAGCTTAGAGTCTAGCGGGGGGGGGACCAATGAGCAGTTCTTC. Its translation is CASSLESSGGGTNEQFF.

V is TRBV9 and J is TRBJ1-4, with D possibly being TRBD1 (5 bases). Germline CDR1 is SGDLS and CDR2 is YYNGEE. V was cut by 4 bases and J by 8 bases, with 12 bases left in between. The CDR3 has 13 amino acids. The CDR3 is CASSSRGGEKLFF. The CDR3 nucleotides are TGTGCCAGCAGCTCCCGGGGGGGGGAAAAACTGTTTTTT.

The chain has TRBV7-3 and TRBJ1-4; D possibly corresponds to TRBD1 (6 bases). V lost 5 bases, J lost 7 bases, and 17 bases lay in between. This CDR3 has 15 residues. Germline V gene sequence: CDR1 SGHTA, CDR2 FQGTGA. The CDR3: CASSPGGPEGEKLFF. CDR3 nucleotides: TGTGCCAGCAGCCCCGGGGGGCCAGAGGGTGAAAAACTGTTTTTT. Variable domain in full (rest from reference TRBV7-3 and TRBJ1-4): GAGVSQTPSNKVTEKGKYVELRCDPISGHTALYWYRQSLGQGPEFLIYFQGTGAADDSGLPNDRFFAVRPEGSVSTLKIQRTERGDSAVYLCASSPGGPEGEKLFFGSGTQLSVL.

The chain combines TRBV2 with TRBJ1-6, with D perhaps TRBD1 (6 bases). V was trimmed by 0 bases and J by 0 bases, leaving 21 bases between them. The V gene's germline CDR1 is SNHLY and CDR2 FYNNEI. The CDR3 sequence is 21 residues long. The CDR3 region is CASSEALLVVGGSSYNSPLHF. Here the CDR3 DNA reads TGTGCCAGCAGTGAAGCGCTTTTGGTCGTAGGGGGAAGCTCCTATAATTCACCCCTCCACTTT.

This clone was picked up a small number of times. V usage is TRBV3-1 (or the pseudogene TRBV3-2) and J usage is TRBJ2-7, with D unresolved. Germline V gives CDR1 LGHDT, CDR2 YNNKEL (reference sequence). Trimming cost V 1 base and J 3 bases, with 4 bases left between them. This CDR3 is built from 12 residues. In DNA form, the CDR3 reads TGTGCCAGCAGCCAAGTCATCTACGAGCAGTACTTC. Its translation is CASSQVIYEQYF.

This clone was detected only once. J is TRBJ2-7 and V is TRBV4-1, with D perhaps matching TRBD1 (6 bases). V was clipped by 0 bases and J by 1 base, with 13 bases between them. Per the germline V gene, CDR1 is MGHRA and CDR2 is YSYEKL. The CDR3 is 16 amino acids. The CDR3: CASSQDLATGSYEQYF. CDR3 sequence (DNA): TGCGCCAGCAGCCAAGACTTAGCGACAGGATCCTACGAGCAGTACTTC.

V is TRBV11-1 and J is TRBJ2-5; weak D call: TRBD1 (6 bases). Germline V gene sequence: CDR1 SGHAT, CDR2 FQDESV (reference sequence). CDR3 length: 15 residues. V lost 4 bases and J 2 bases, leaving 14 bases between the germline ends. The CDR3 bases are TGTGCCAGCAGCTCCGAGGGGACATTACAAGAGACCCAGTACTTC. This translates into CASSSEGTLQETQYF.

This sequence joins TRBV27 and TRBJ1-2, with 7 positions matching TRBD1. The CDR3 spans 15 residues. Germline lookup yields CDR1 MNHEY and CDR2 SMNVEV (reference sequence). The V gene end was trimmed by 4 bases and the J gene end by 6 bases; junction bases not matched to a gene: 11. CDR3 loop: CASSWGPPDRDGYTF. CDR3 in DNA: TGTGCCAGCAGTTGGGGACCCCCCGACAGGGATGGCTACACCTTC.

The chain couples TRBV2 to TRBJ2-7, with 8 bases lining up with TRBD2. Germline loops: CDR1 SNHLY, CDR2 FYNNEI. V lost 7 bases, J lost 1 base, and 18 bases stayed unmatched. This CDR3 contains 18 residues. CDR3 nucleotide sequence: TGTGCCAGCAACACCGGACTAGCCTTGGACGGGCGTTCCTACGAGCAGTACTTC. Protein product: CASNTGLALDGRSYEQYF.

This clone was counted a single time. The chain employs TRBV7-9 and TRBJ1-3; a weak D match, TRBD1 (5 bases). From germline, CDR1 is SEHNR and CDR2 FQNEAQ (reference sequence). V lost 5 bases and J 4 bases, leaving 12 bases between the germline ends. This CDR3 spans 14 amino acids. The CDR3 loop is CASSHATAGNTIYF. CDR3 bases: TGTGCCAGCAGCCATGCGACAGCAGGAAACACCATATATTTT. Full variable domain (missing parts from reference TRBV7-9 and TRBJ1-3): DTGVSQNPRHKITKRGQNVTFRCDPISEHNRLYWYRQTLGQGPEFLTYFQNEAQLEKSRLLSDRFSAERPKGSFSTLEIQRTEQGDSAMYLCASSHATAGNTIYFGEGSWLTVV.

This chain connects TRBV19 to TRBJ1-6, with TRBD1 matching over 9 bases. V shed 6 bases, J shed 9 bases, and the junction held 9 bases outside the gene matches. Looked up from germline, CDR1 is LNHDA and CDR2 is SQIVND (reference sequence). The CDR3 contains 15 residues. CDR3 region: CASSLAGTGSSPLHF. In DNA form, the CDR3 reads TGTGCCAGTAGCTTAGCCGGGACAGGGTCTTCACCCCTCCACTTT. The whole variable domain, filled in from reference TRBV19 and TRBJ1-6, reads DGGITQSPKYLFRKEGQNVTLSCEQNLNHDAMYWYRQDPGQGLRLIYYSQIVNDFQKGDIAEGYSVSREKKESFPLTVTSAQKNPTAFYLCASSLAGTGSSPLHFGNGTRLTVT.

CDR3 DNA sequence: TGTGCCAGCAGGCCACCTCCCGGCAGGGAAAGCACTGAAGCTTTCTTT. It is translated as CASRPPPGRESTEAFF. The chain combines TRBV28 with TRBJ1-1, with D possibly matching TRBD1 (5 bases). Trimming shortened V by 6 bases and J by 4 bases, and 21 bases separated the two germline ends. Germline values: CDR1 MDHEN, CDR2 SYDVKM. CDR3 length equals 16 residues.

The CDR3, as DNA: TGTGCCAGCAGCGTACCTAGCGGGGGGAGAGAGACCCAGTACTTC. This encodes CASSVPSGGRETQYF. The rearrangement links TRBV9 to TRBJ2-5, with 11 bases aligning to TRBD2. J gave up 4 bases and V 1 base, and 3 bases lay outside the gene matches. Germline loops: CDR1 SGDLS, CDR2 YYNGEE. This CDR3 spans 15 amino acids.

On this clone itself: This specimen includes other DNA sequences encoding the same CDR3. V usage is TRBV5-1 and J usage is TRBJ2-1, with a possible D match to TRBD1 (6 bases). In germline, CDR1 is SGHRS, CDR2 YFSETQ. This CDR3 is built from 14 residues. Trimming cost V 0 bases and J 4 bases, with 8 bases left between them. The CDR3: CASSLDREYNEQFF. DNA for the CDR3: TGCGCCAGCAGCTTGGACAGGGAATACAATGAGCAGTTCTTC.

The chain combines TRBV29-1 with TRBJ1-2; no clear D. Germline V CDR1 and CDR2: SQVTM, ANQGSEA. V lost 6 bases to trimming and J lost 2 bases, with 4 bases between them. The CDR3 has 10 amino acids. CDR3 sequence: CSVLNYGYTF. In DNA form, the CDR3 reads TGCAGCGTCCTAAACTATGGCTACACCTTC.

This chain links TRBV5-5 with TRBJ1-6; no clear D gene. This CDR3 has 14 residues. V was clipped by 0 bases and J by 9 bases, with 10 bases between them. The germline V gene encodes CDR1 SGHKS and CDR2 YYEKEE (reference sequence). CDR3 protein: CASSLDEVASPLHF. Written as DNA, the CDR3 is TGTGCCAGCAGCTTGGATGAGGTGGCTTCACCCCTCCACTTT. Full variable domain (remainder filled in from reference TRBV5-5 and TRBJ1-6): DAGVTQSPTHLIKTRGQQVTLRCSPISGHKSVSWYQQVLGQGPQFIFQYYEKEERGRGNFPDRFSARQFPNYSSELNVNALLLGDSALYLCASSLDEVASPLHFGNGTRLTVT.

J is TRBJ1-1 and V is TRBV18, with D uncertain. The germline gives CDR1 KGHSH, CDR2 LQKENI. The V gene lost 0 bases and the J gene lost 0 bases, with 14 bases spanning the gap. The CDR3 has 17 amino acids. The CDR3 is CASSPPLAAVMNTEAFF. CDR3 bases: TGTGCCAGCTCACCACCTCTGGCAGCGGTCATGAACACTGAAGCTTTCTTT.

The rearrangement joins TRBV6-2 or TRBV6-3 to TRBJ2-1; a possible D gene is TRBD2 (7 bases). Trimming left V 5 bases short and J 5 bases short, with 16 bases between. CDR1 and CDR2 from the germline V gene are MNHEY and SVGEGT. The CDR3 spans 15 residues. The chain's CDR3 is CASSPGGRPDNEQFF. In nucleotides, the CDR3 is TGTGCCAGCAGTCCCGGGGGGCGCCCCGACAATGAGCAGTTCTTC.

The chain couples TRBV7-2 to TRBJ1-1, with D perhaps TRBD1 (6 bases). This CDR3 has 18 residues. The V gene's germline CDR1 is SGHTA and CDR2 FQGNSA. V lost 1 base and J 3 bases, leaving 21 bases between the germline ends. CDR3 sequence (DNA): TGTGCCAGCAGCTTAGGGTGGGCAGGGGTCAAAGCGGACACTGAAGCTTTCTTT. As protein: CASSLGWAGVKADTEAFF.

This clone was seen only once. The chain joins TRBV27 to TRBJ1-5; 9 bases map to TRBD1. The CDR3 length is 15 residues. Trimming removed 5 bases from V and 5 bases from J; junction bases left unmatched: 7. Germline V gene lookup returns CDR1 MNHEY and CDR2 SMNVEV (reference sequence). In DNA, the CDR3 is TGTGCCAGCAGTCGGACAGGGGATGGGGATCAGCCCCAGCATTTT. The encoded protein is CASSRTGDGDQPQHF.

CDR3 DNA: TGTGCCAGCAGCTACTCAGGGGGCGCGGAGACCCAGTACTTC. Protein: CASSYSGGAETQYF. The rearrangement links TRBV7-6 to TRBJ2-5; 8 nucleotides line up with TRBD1. CDR3 length equals 14 residues. CDR1 and CDR2 from the germline V gene are SGHVS and FNYEAQ. Trimming cost V 4 bases and J 5 bases; bases outside gene matches: 6.

The chain employs TRBV25-1 and TRBJ2-2; D possibly corresponds to TRBD1 (5 bases). This CDR3 spans 15 amino acids. Trimming took off 0 bases at V and 4 bases at J, with 9 bases between the two ends. Germline V gene lookup returns CDR1 MGHDK and CDR2 SYGVNS. The CDR3 DNA reads as TGTGCCAGCAGTGAATATTTTCAGGGCACCGGGGAGCTGTTTTTT. Amino acids: CASSEYFQGTGELFF.

This clone was counted only a few times. DNA for the CDR3: TGCAGCGTTGCCGGGACAGGCTCCACCATATATTTT. As protein: CSVAGTGSTIYF. This chain joins TRBV29-1 and TRBJ1-3, with 8 bases lining up with TRBD1. CDR3 length equals 12 residues. V was clipped by 4 bases and J by 9 bases; unmatched bases: 5. Germline-derived CDR1 and CDR2 are SQVTM and ANQGSEA. Filled out from reference TRBV29-1 and TRBJ1-3, the complete variable domain reads SAVISQKPSRDICQRGTSLTIQCQVDSQVTMMFWYRQQPGQSLTLIATANQGSEATYESGFVIDKFPISRPNLTFSTLTVSNMSPEDSSIYLCSVAGTGSTIYFGEGSWLTVV.

The V call is TRBV2, the J call TRBJ2-4, with 8 bases that match TRBD2. The V gene end was trimmed by 3 bases and the J gene end by 7 bases; junction bases not matched to a gene: 5. This CDR3 is built from 14 residues. The germline V gene has CDR1 SNHLY and CDR2 FYNNEI. CDR3 sequence reads: CASSDTPGGNIQYF. In nucleotides, the CDR3 is TGTGCCAGCAGTGATACCCCGGGAGGGAACATTCAGTACTTC.

The rearrangement uses TRBV30 and TRBJ2-5; maybe TRBD2 (6 bases). V lost 0 bases to trimming and J lost 5 bases, with 10 bases between them. There are 13 residues in the CDR3. Germline V lookup: CDR1 GTSNPN, CDR2 SVGIG (reference sequence). CDR3 amino acids: CAWSVRGSETQYF. The CDR3 DNA sequence: TGTGCCTGGAGTGTACGGGGGAGTGAGACCCAGTACTTC.

The rearrangement links TRBV5-5 to TRBJ2-7; TRBD2 might be the D (6 bases). Trimming pared 0 bases from V and 6 bases from J, leaving 13 bases between. Germline V lookup: CDR1 SGHKS, CDR2 YYEKEE (reference sequence). The CDR3 contains 14 residues. This CDR3 is CASSLALGLSEQYF. CDR3 DNA sequence: TGTGCCAGCAGCTTGGCCCTAGGACTAAGCGAGCAGTACTTC.

This rearrangement joins TRBV3-1 (or the pseudogene TRBV3-2) to TRBJ2-7, with D possibly TRBD1 on 5 matching bases. With 4 bases removed from V and 1 base from J, the gap between germline ends came to 17 bases. CDR3 size: 16 residues. The germline V gene encodes CDR1 LGHDT and CDR2 YNNKEL (reference sequence). CDR3 nucleotides: TGTGCCAGCAGCCCTGGGGCAGGCCTTTTATCCTACGAGCAGTACTTC. This sequence encodes CASSPGAGLLSYEQYF.

The V gene is TRBV30, the J gene TRBJ1-1, with a possible D match to TRBD1 (5 bases). Germline CDR1 and CDR2: GTSNPN and SVGIG (reference sequence). Trimming pared 0 bases from V and 7 bases from J, leaving 9 bases between. The CDR3 runs 12 residues. CDR3 bases: TGTGCCTGGAGTGTAGAAGGGGTTGAAGCTTTCTTT. This sequence encodes CAWSVEGVEAFF.

The chain joins TRBV18 to TRBJ1-4; tentatively, D is TRBD1 (6 bases). The V gene lost 6 bases and the J gene lost 2 bases, with 10 bases spanning the gap. Germline loops: CDR1 KGHSH, CDR2 LQKENI. The CDR3 is made up of 14 amino acids. CDR3 nucleotide sequence: TGTGCCAGCTCCGAAAGGGGGACTAATGAAAAACTGTTTTTT. This translates into CASSERGTNEKLFF. Complete variable domain (other parts from reference TRBV18 and TRBJ1-4): NAGVMQNPRHLVRRRGQEARLRCSPMKGHSHVYWYRQLPEEGLKFMVYLQKENIIDESGMPKERFSAEFPKEGPSILRIQQVVRGDSAAYFCASSERGTNEKLFFGSGTQLSVL.

Written as DNA, the CDR3 is TGTGCCAGTAGTATGTCGAGAGATAGCAATCAGCCCCAGCATTTT. Protein sequence: CASSMSRDSNQPQHF. The chain links TRBV19 to TRBJ1-5; D unresolved. Trimming stripped 3 bases from V and 0 bases from J, with 9 bases between. Germline V lookup: CDR1 LNHDA, CDR2 SQIVND (reference sequence). The CDR3 covers 15 residues. Supplemented by reference TRBV19 and TRBJ1-5, the full variable domain reads DGGITQSPKYLFRKEGQNVTLSCEQNLNHDAMYWYRQDPGQGLRLIYYSQIVNDFQKGDIAEGYSVSREKKESFPLTVTSAQKNPTAFYLCASSMSRDSNQPQHFGDGTRLSIL.